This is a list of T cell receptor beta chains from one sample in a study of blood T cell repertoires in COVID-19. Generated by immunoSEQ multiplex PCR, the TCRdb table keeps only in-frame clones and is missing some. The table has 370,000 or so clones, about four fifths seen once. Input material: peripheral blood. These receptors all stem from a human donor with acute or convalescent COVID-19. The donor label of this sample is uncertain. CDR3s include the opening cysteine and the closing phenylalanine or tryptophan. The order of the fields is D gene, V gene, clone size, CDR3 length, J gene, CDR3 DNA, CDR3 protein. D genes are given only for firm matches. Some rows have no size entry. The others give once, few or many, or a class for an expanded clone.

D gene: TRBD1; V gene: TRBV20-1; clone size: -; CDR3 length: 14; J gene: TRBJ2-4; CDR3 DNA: TGCAGTGCTAGTGAAAGGACAGGGAAAAACATTCAGTACTTC; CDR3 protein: CSASERTGKNIQYF
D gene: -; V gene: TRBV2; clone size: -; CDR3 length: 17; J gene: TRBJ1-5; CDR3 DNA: TGTGCCAGCAGTTCCCCGAAAGGGCGAGGGGGAAATCAGCCCCAGCATTTT; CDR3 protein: CASSSPKGRGGNQPQHF
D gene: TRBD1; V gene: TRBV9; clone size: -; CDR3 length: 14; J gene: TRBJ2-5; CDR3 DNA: TGTGCCAGCAGCGTCAGGGGGCTGAAAGAGACCCAGTACTTC; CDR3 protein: CASSVRGLKETQYF
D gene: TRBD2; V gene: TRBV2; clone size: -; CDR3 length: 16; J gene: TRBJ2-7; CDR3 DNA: TGTGCCAGCAGCAATCCTCTAGCGGGAGGGCCCTACGAGCAGTACTTC; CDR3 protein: CASSNPLAGGPYEQYF
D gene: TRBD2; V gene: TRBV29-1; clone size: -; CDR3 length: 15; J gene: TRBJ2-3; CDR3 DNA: TGCAGCGTTGAAAAACCGGCAGCGGGGACAGATACGCAGTATTTT; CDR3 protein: CSVEKPAAGTDTQYF
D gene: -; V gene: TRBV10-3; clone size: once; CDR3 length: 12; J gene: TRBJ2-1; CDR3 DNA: TGTGCCATCAAGGAGGGGGCCGATGAGCAGTTCTTC; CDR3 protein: CAIKEGADEQFF
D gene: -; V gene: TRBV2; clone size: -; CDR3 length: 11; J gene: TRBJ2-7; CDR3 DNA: TGTGCCAGCAGCAAGATAGTTGAGCAGTACTTC; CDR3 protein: CASSKIVEQYF
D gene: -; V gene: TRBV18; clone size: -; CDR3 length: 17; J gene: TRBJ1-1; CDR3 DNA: TGTGCCAGCTCACCGTCACAGGGAATGACCATGAACACTGAAGCTTTCTTT; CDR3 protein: CASSPSQGMTMNTEAFF
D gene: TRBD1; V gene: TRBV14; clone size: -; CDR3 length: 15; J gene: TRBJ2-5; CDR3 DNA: TGTGCCAGCAGCCAACGGGACAGTAGGAGGGAGACCCAGTACTTC; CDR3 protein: CASSQRDSRRETQYF
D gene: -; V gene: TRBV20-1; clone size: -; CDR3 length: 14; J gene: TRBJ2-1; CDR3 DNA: TGCAGTGCTAGTGGGCCCAATTTAAACAATGAGCAGTTCTTC; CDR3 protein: CSASGPNLNNEQFF
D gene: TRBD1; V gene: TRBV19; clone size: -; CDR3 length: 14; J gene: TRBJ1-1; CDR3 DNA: TGTGCCAGTACCCGACAGGGGAGGGGGACTGAAGCTTTCTTT; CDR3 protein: CASTRQGRGTEAFF
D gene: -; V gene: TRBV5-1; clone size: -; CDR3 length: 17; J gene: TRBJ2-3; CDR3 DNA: TGCGCCAGCAGTCGGGGGTACCGCTCCGGAACCACAGATACGCAGTATTTT; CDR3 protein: CASSRGYRSGTTDTQYF
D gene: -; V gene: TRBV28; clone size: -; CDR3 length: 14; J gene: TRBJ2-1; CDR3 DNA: TGTGCCAGCAGTTCAGCCGCGGGCTCTCGGGAGCAGTTCTTC; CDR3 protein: CASSSAAGSREQFF